A selection of T cell receptor beta chains follows, all from one sample in a study of cytomegalovirus exposure and HLA in healthy donors. Profiled with immunoSEQ multiplex PCR; TCRdb holds only in-frame clones, not every one. The table shows more than 95,000 clones, with around 77% occurring only once. Source material: PBMCs. The receptors stem from a woman aged 40 to 50 in good health and CMV-seropositive. The CDR3 runs from the conserved cysteine through the conserved F or W. Each record gives: J gene, V gene, clone size, D gene, CDR3 protein, CDR3 DNA. A D gene is named only where the DNA matches it firmly. Expanded clones are given a class, and other clones once, few, many or no size at all.

>TRBJ2-2|TRBV7-2|NA|TRBD1
CASRPGGNTGELFF
TGTGCCAGCAGGCCAGGGGGCAACACCGGGGAGCTGTTTTTT
>TRBJ1-6|TRBV5-6|NA|NA
CASSFVPSSYNSPLHF
TGTGCCAGCAGCTTCGTCCCGAGCTCCTATAATTCACCCCTCCACTTT
>TRBJ2-2|TRBV5-1|NA|NA
CASSPTGNTGELFF
TGCGCCAGCAGTCCCACAGGGAACACCGGGGAGCTGTTTTTT
>TRBJ2-1|TRBV10-3|once|TRBD2
CAISEVGGPSNEQFF
TGTGCCATCAGTGAGGTGGGAGGGCCGAGTAATGAGCAGTTCTTC
>TRBJ2-3|TRBV7-3|NA|TRBD2
CASSLTSGTSGSGDTQYF
TGTGCCAGCAGCTTGACGTCCGGGACTAGCGGTTCTGGAGATACGCAGTATTTT
>TRBJ2-2|TRBV2|NA|NA
CASRGDTGELFF
TGTGCCAGCAGAGGGGACACCGGGGAGCTGTTTTTT
>TRBJ1-5|TRBV5-1|NA|TRBD1
CASSPQGEQPQHF
TGCGCCAGCAGCCCACAGGGGGAACAGCCCCAGCATTTT
>TRBJ1-2|TRBV5-3|NA|NA
CARSVGGVYYGYTF
TGTGCCAGAAGCGTGGGGGGGGTTTACTATGGCTACACCTTC
>TRBJ2-5|TRBV7-9|NA|TRBD2
CASSRPKRLAEKQETQYF
TGTGCCAGCAGCCGACCAAAACGACTAGCGGAGAAACAAGAGACCCAGTACTTC
>TRBJ2-7|TRBV29-1|NA|NA
CSVDRGYEQYF
TGCAGCGTTGACAGGGGCTACGAGCAGTACTTC
>TRBJ2-5|TRBV5-1|NA|NA
CASRQGGASFETQYF
TGCGCCAGCAGGCAGGGCGGGGCCTCCTTTGAGACCCAGTACTTC
>TRBJ2-5|TRBV28|NA|TRBD2
CASSLAGGQKTQYF
TGTGCCAGCAGTTTAGCGGGAGGGCAAAAGACCCAGTACTTC